Reported below is one T cell receptor beta chain. Its antigen is not known. Newly diagnosed hyperthyroidism patients aged 18 to 65 years had disease lasting under 2 months. The TCR beta CDR3 regions underwent amplification using RNA transcripts as the source. Primed by the HTBI set, a first-round RT-PCR was run on the TCR CDR3. Each CDR3 protein is one row after TCRdb ran MiXCR on the multiplex PCR reads. The sample shows some 350,000 distinct CDR3 sequences, roughly 19% of them seen only once. Trimming removed 5 bases from V and 3 bases from J, with 10 bases in between. This CDR3 spans 13 amino acids. The sample originates from a study of T cells in Graves' hyperthyroidism and ophthalmopathy. Study-level points and caveats: Ophthalmopathy got predicted by the model a median approximately 6.4 months before its onset. Appearing also in blood were most of the thyroid clonotypes expanded above 0.001.

Sequenced sample: blood. The J gene is TRBJ2-5, the V gene TRBV12-3 or TRBV12-4; possibly TRBD2 for D (5 bases). The TCR sequence derives from a young woman with Graves' hyperthyroidism. The CDR3 here is CASSPLGEETQYF. CDR3 DNA: TGTGCCAGCAGTCCACTCGGGGAAGAGACCCAGTACTTC.